The T cell receptor beta chain under discussion was sequenced for a study of T cell clones after liver transplantation. Points on this clone: Its cognate antigen is unknown.

The CDR3 has 16 amino acids. Trimming removed 7 bases at V and 0 bases at J, with 13 bases between. Germline V lookup: CDR1 LNHDA, CDR2 SQIVND (reference sequence). Study-wide points: The donor-reactive repertoire was only partly measurable in two subjects, lacking donor cells.

The data were produced by immunoSEQ multiplex PCR, yet TCRdb's version contains in-frame clones alone and is incomplete. The repertoire holds about 120,000 clones, with about nine tenths as singletons. Sequenced here: CD4+ T cells from blood, sampled 12 months after liver transplant. This receptor was identified in a human patient who received a liver transplant. Some T cells could come from the graft donor. The rearrangement joins TRBV19 to TRBJ2-6; D possibly corresponds to TRBD1 (6 bases). CDR3 sequence reads: CASMQGSGSGANVLTF. In DNA form, the CDR3 reads TGTGCCAGTATGCAGGGGTCCGGCTCTGGGGCCAACGTCCTGACTTTC.